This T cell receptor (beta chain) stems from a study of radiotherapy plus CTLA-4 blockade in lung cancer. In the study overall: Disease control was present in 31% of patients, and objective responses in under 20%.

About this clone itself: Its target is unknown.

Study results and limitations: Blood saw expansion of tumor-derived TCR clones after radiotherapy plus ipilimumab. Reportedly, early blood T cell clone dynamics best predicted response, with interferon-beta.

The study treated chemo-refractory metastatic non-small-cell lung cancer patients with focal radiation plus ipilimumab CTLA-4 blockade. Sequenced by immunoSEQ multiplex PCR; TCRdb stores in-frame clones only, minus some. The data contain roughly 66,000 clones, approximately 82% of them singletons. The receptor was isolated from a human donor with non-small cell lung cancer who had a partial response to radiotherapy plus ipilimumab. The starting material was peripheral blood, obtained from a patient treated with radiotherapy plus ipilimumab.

The CDR3 region is CASSFHRDQPQHF. DNA for the CDR3: TGTGCCAGCAGCTTCCACAGGGATCAGCCCCAGCATTTT. The rearrangement joins TRBV5-5 to TRBJ1-5, with D possibly matching TRBD1 (6 bases). The germline gives CDR1 SGHKS, CDR2 YYEKEE (reference sequence). Trimming removed 2 bases from V and 5 bases from J, with 8 bases in between. CDR3 length: 13 amino acids. Using reference TRBV5-5 and TRBJ1-5 for the parts outside the CDR3, the full variable domain is DAGVTQSPTHLIKTRGQQVTLRCSPISGHKSVSWYQQVLGQGPQFIFQYYEKEERGRGNFPDRFSARQFPNYSSELNVNALLLGDSALYLCASSFHRDQPQHFGDGTRLSIL.